The 13 T cell receptor beta chains below all came from one sample that was sequenced in a study of blood T cell repertoires in COVID-19. Clones were sequenced by immunoSEQ multiplex PCR, and TCRdb holds only the in-frame ones, with some missing. Seen here are nearly 300,000 clones, 70% to 85% observed once, and the top ten hold more than 1.4%. The sample was peripheral blood. The receptors here all came from a human donor with COVID-19, enrolled during active disease. The donor label of this sample is uncertain.

The J gene is TRBJ2-3, the V gene TRBV6-4; maybe TRBD2 (6 bases). The CDR3 consists of 16 residues. Per germline, CDR1 MRHNA and CDR2 SNTAGT. The V end lost 0 bases, the J end lost 0 bases, and 10 bases lay between the germline ends. CDR3 sequence (DNA): TGTGCCAGCAGTGACTCGAGGGACTTAAGCACAGATACGCAGTATTTT. Amino acids: CASSDSRDLSTDTQYF.

CDR3 DNA sequence: TGTGCCTGGAGTGTCGGGATTCGCGACACCGGGGAGCTGTTTTTT. As protein: CAWSVGIRDTGELFF. The rearrangement uses TRBV30 and TRBJ2-2; tentative D call: TRBD2 (5 bases). V lost 0 bases and J 3 bases, leaving 11 bases between the germline ends. The CDR3 is made up of 15 amino acids. Germline values: CDR1 GTSNPN, CDR2 SVGIG (reference sequence).

V is TRBV30 and J is TRBJ2-1; D call uncertain. From germline, CDR1 is GTSNPN and CDR2 SVGIG (reference sequence). The CDR3 runs 13 residues. The V and J ends lost 0 bases and 9 bases respectively, with 12 bases between them. In nucleotides, the CDR3 is TGTGCCTGGAGTGTACTGAACGCGGCTGAGCAGTTCTTC. Its translation is CAWSVLNAAEQFF.

For the CDR3, the DNA is TGTGCCAGCAGCTCCATCAAGGGACTAGCGGGAGGTAACACCGGGGAGCTGTTTTTT. Protein product: CASSSIKGLAGGNTGELFF. V and J are TRBV11-2 and TRBJ2-2, with 15 bases identical to TRBD2. The CDR3 is 19 residues long. Germline V gives CDR1 SGHAT, CDR2 FQNNGV. J lost 2 bases, V lost 4 bases, and 8 bases had no gene match.

The V call is TRBV10-1, the J call TRBJ2-7, with 8 bases identical to TRBD1. Trimming cost V 3 bases and J 3 bases; bases outside gene matches: 7. Germline V CDR1 and CDR2: WNHNN, SYGVQD (reference sequence). This CDR3 is 15 amino acids long. CDR3 amino acids: CASSDRGTGDYEQYF. The CDR3 nucleotides are TGCGCCAGCAGTGATAGGGGGACAGGAGACTACGAGCAGTACTTC.

The chain links TRBV7-2 to TRBJ1-1; D possibly corresponds to TRBD1 (5 bases). This CDR3 spans 15 amino acids. CDR1 SGHTA and CDR2 FQGNSA come from the germline V gene. V lost 1 base to trimming and J lost 7 bases, with 16 bases between them. The CDR3, as DNA: TGTGCCAGCAGCTTAGTGGGCAGGGTGGGGGGTGAAGCTTTCTTT. The encoded protein is CASSLVGRVGGEAFF.

This chain uses TRBV3-1 (or the pseudogene TRBV3-2) with TRBJ1-4; 7 bases line up with TRBD1. Germline V gene lookup returns CDR1 LGHDT and CDR2 YNNKEL (reference sequence). V dropped 4 bases and J dropped 5; count of bases not matched to a gene: 10. This CDR3 contains 16 residues. The CDR3 reads CASSPLGGQSNEKLFF. CDR3 sequence (DNA): TGTGCCAGCAGCCCTCTGGGGGGACAGAGCAATGAAAAACTGTTTTTT.

This chain links TRBV6-1 with TRBJ2-3; 7 bases match TRBD2. CDR1 MNHNS and CDR2 SASEGT come from the germline V gene. The length of the CDR3 is 14 residues. V was clipped by 10 bases and J by 1 base; unmatched bases: 8. CDR3 residues: CAISSGVGTDTQYF. The DNA of the CDR3 is TGTGCCATCTCTAGCGGAGTTGGCACAGATACGCAGTATTTT.

V and J are TRBV7-3 and TRBJ2-3; a weak D match, TRBD2 (5 bases). This CDR3 contains 17 residues. Trimming pared 1 base from V and 0 bases from J, leaving 14 bases between. CDR1 and CDR2 (germline): SGHTA, FQGTGA. The chain's CDR3 is CASSLMPLGSSTDTQYF. The CDR3 region has the DNA TGTGCCAGCAGCTTAATGCCCCTAGGGAGTAGCACAGATACGCAGTATTTT.

The chain employs TRBV6-5 and TRBJ2-3, with 12 bases matching TRBD2. Germline V gives CDR1 MNHEY, CDR2 SVGAGI. V was pared by 5 bases and J by 6 bases, with 6 bases of the junction left unmatched. This CDR3 region has 15 residues. CDR3 coding DNA: TGTGCCAGCAGTCACCCTAGCGGGAGGGCGGATACGCAGTATTTT. Amino acid sequence: CASSHPSGRADTQYF.

This clone appeared a single time. This rearrangement joins TRBV5-1 to TRBJ2-1, with TRBD2 matching 11 bases. V lost 5 bases and J lost 2; bases outside the gene matches: 0. This CDR3 is built from 14 residues. CDR1 and CDR2 from the germline V gene are SGHRS and YFSETQ. CDR3 region: CASRTSGAYNEQFF. As DNA, the CDR3 is TGCGCCAGCAGGACTAGCGGGGCCTACAATGAGCAGTTCTTC.

The chain recombines TRBV4-1 with TRBJ2-3; D is possibly TRBD2 (6 bases). Trimming cost V 1 base and J 4 bases, with 15 bases left between them. This CDR3 has 16 amino acids. Germline CDR1 reads MGHRA; CDR2 reads YSYEKL. In DNA form, the CDR3 reads TGCGCCAGCAGCCAAGTCCCAACGGGAGCGTCAGATACGCAGTATTTT. It codes for CASSQVPTGASDTQYF.

The V and J genes are TRBV9 and TRBJ2-3; D ambiguous. Germline CDR1 reads SGDLS; CDR2 reads YYNGEE. There are 16 residues in the CDR3. Trimming stripped 4 bases from V and 5 bases from J, with 20 bases between. CDR3 nucleotide sequence: TGTGCCAGCAGCCCAGCCAGCGCCCCCGAGATAGATACGCAGTATTTT. Translation gives CASSPASAPEIDTQYF.